A single TCR beta chain is shown here with its context. The treatment is: roughly 20 received Ad26.COV2.S at low or high dose, single or two shots; roughly five received placebo; per-sample allocation not given. Collection of samples fell on day 63 after the first vaccine or placebo injection. The record originates from a study of Ad26.COV2.S vaccination and SARS-CoV-2 variants. This CDR3 is 13 amino acids long. Germline loops: CDR1 MNHEY, CDR2 SMNVEV (reference sequence). With V trimmed by 7 bases and J by 3 bases, 6 bases remained unmatched. Generated by immunoSEQ multiplex PCR, the TCRdb table keeps only in-frame clones and is missing some. In the table there are around 450,000 clones, about 89% of which are singletons.

V usage is TRBV27 and J usage is TRBJ2-7, with 7 nucleotides matching TRBD2. Here the sequenced sample was peripheral blood, taken in a trial of Ad26.COV2.S vaccine versus placebo. The source of this sequence is a person between 18 and 60 years old who received the Ad26.COV2.S COVID-19 vaccine or a placebo. CDR3 DNA: TGTGCCAGCACCAGCGGGAACCACTACGAGCAGTACTTC. This gives the protein CASTSGNHYEQYF.